A single sample gave rise to the 23 T cell receptor beta chains below, sequenced in a study of blood T cell repertoires in COVID-19. Only in-frame clones appear in the TCRdb table, and some are missing; sequencing was by immunoSEQ multiplex PCR. The table shows 120,000 or so clones, with over 75% occurring only once. Sequencing used peripheral blood. The receptor set was obtained from a man in his thirties or forties with COVID-19, enrolled during active disease.

This rearrangement joins TRBV11-2 to TRBJ2-1; 8 bases align to TRBD2. Germline lookup yields CDR1 SGHAT and CDR2 FQNNGV. The CDR3 has 12 residues. V was pared by 7 bases and J by 9 bases, with 5 bases of the junction left unmatched. The CDR3 region is CASTGGGGEQFF. The CDR3 region has the DNA TGTGCCAGCACGGGAGGGGGGGGTGAGCAGTTCTTC.

The chain employs TRBV5-1 and TRBJ2-2; 9 bases map to TRBD1. The CDR3 is 16 amino acids. V gave up 4 bases and J gave up 6 bases; unmatched junction bases: 10. Germline CDR1 and CDR2: SGHRS and YFSETQ. DNA for the CDR3: TGCGCCAGCAGCCCGGTTGCGGACAGGGGTGCCGGGGAGCTGTTTTTT. This codes for CASSPVADRGAGELFF.

The chain couples TRBV27 to TRBJ2-7; 9 nucleotides line up with TRBD1. With 2 bases clipped from V and 2 bases from J, the junction kept 4 bases outside the gene matches. Per germline, CDR1 MNHEY and CDR2 SMNVEV (reference sequence). The CDR3 is 15 residues long. The CDR3 sequence: CASSLTGQGTYEQYF. The CDR3, as DNA: TGTGCCAGCAGTTTAACGGGACAGGGCACCTACGAGCAGTACTTC.

The chain joins TRBV3-1 (or the pseudogene TRBV3-2) to TRBJ2-5; 8 positions agree with TRBD2. V was clipped by 3 bases and J by 4 bases; unmatched bases: 13. The V gene's germline CDR1 is LGHDT and CDR2 YNNKEL (reference sequence). The length of the CDR3 is 17 residues. CDR3 bases: TGTGCCAGCAGCCAGGTACATAAGCGGGGGTATCGAGAGACCCAGTACTTC. Encoded protein: CASSQVHKRGYRETQYF.

This clone came up a few times. This rearrangement joins TRBV6-1 to TRBJ2-7; the match to TRBD1 covers 7 bases. Looked up from germline, CDR1 is MNHNS and CDR2 is SASEGT. The CDR3 contains 16 residues. V shed 2 bases, J shed 5 bases, and the junction held 12 bases outside the gene matches. Here the CDR3 reads CASSEKGADSPDEQYF. CDR3 bases: TGTGCCAGCAGTGAAAAGGGGGCAGACTCCCCGGACGAGCAGTACTTC.

This clone was recorded once. This chain links TRBV11-3 with TRBJ2-3, with D possibly TRBD1 on 6 matching bases. V gave up 5 bases and J gave up 0 bases, with 12 bases separating them. Germline lookup yields CDR1 SGHNT and CDR2 YENEEA. The CDR3 consists of 15 residues. In DNA form, the CDR3 reads TGTGCCAGCAGCCCGACAGGCCCTAGCACAGATACGCAGTATTTT. It yields the protein CASSPTGPSTDTQYF.

V is TRBV6-6 and J is TRBJ1-5, with TRBD1 matching 7 bases. The CDR3 extends over 13 amino acids. With 2 bases clipped from V and 5 bases from J, the junction kept 0 bases outside the gene matches. Germline CDR1 is MNHNY and CDR2 is SVGAGI (reference sequence). CDR3 region: CASSYTGDQPQHF. The CDR3 DNA sequence: TGTGCCAGCAGTTACACAGGGGATCAGCCCCAGCATTTT.

The rearrangement uses TRBV20-1 and TRBJ1-1; D perhaps matches TRBD1 (5 bases). CDR1 and CDR2 from the germline V gene are DFQATT and SNEGSKA (reference sequence). There are 14 residues in the CDR3. V dropped 3 bases and J dropped 2 bases, with 13 bases sitting between them. The CDR3 DNA reads TGCAGTGCTAGTGCCAGGGCTGGTAACACTGAAGCTTTCTTT. This sequence encodes CSASARAGNTEAFF.

The rearrangement joins TRBV11-3 to TRBJ2-7; TRBD1 agrees at 7 bases. Trimming removed 6 bases from V and 1 base from J; junction bases left unmatched: 6. This CDR3 region has 14 residues. In germline, CDR1 is SGHNT, CDR2 YENEEA. The CDR3 sequence: CASREKTGSYEQYF. DNA of the CDR3: TGTGCCAGCAGAGAGAAGACAGGGTCCTACGAGCAGTACTTC.

This clone was seen a handful of times. The J gene is TRBJ2-2, the V gene TRBV11-2; 12 bases agree with TRBD1. The CDR3 extends over 15 amino acids. The germline gives CDR1 SGHAT, CDR2 FQNNGV. Trimming removed 4 bases from V and 7 bases from J; junction bases left unmatched: 4. CDR3 residues: CASSWGQGAVGELFF. DNA of the CDR3: TGTGCCAGCAGCTGGGGACAGGGGGCGGTCGGGGAGCTGTTTTTT. Supplemented by reference TRBV11-2 and TRBJ2-2, the full variable domain reads EAGVAQSPRYKIIEKRQSVAFWCNPISGHATLYWYQQILGQGPKLLIQFQNNGVVDDSQLPKDRFSAERLKGVDSTLKIQPAKLEDSAVYLCASSWGQGAVGELFFGEGSRLTVL.

The V call is TRBV2, the J call TRBJ2-7; TRBD2 matches at 8 bases. Germline CDR1 and CDR2: SNHLY and FYNNEI. The ends lost 5 bases at V and 0 bases at J; junction bases unmatched: 6. The CDR3 totals 15 residues. CDR3 bases: TGTGCCAGCAGTAAAAACGGGGGGGCCTCCTACGAGCAGTACTTC. Protein sequence: CASSKNGGASYEQYF.

A few counts support this clone. The rearrangement joins TRBV6-5 to TRBJ2-1, with 8 bases matching TRBD1. CDR1 and CDR2 (germline): MNHEY, SVGAGI. V lost 2 bases, J lost 6 bases, and 3 bases stayed unmatched. CDR3 size: 14 residues. CDR3 nucleotides: TGTGCCAGCAGTTACGGGACAGGTAGCAATGAGCAGTTCTTC. Protein: CASSYGTGSNEQFF.

V is TRBV19 and J is TRBJ1-1; 9 nucleotides agree with TRBD1. Germline V gene sequence: CDR1 LNHDA, CDR2 SQIVND (reference sequence). This CDR3 is 14 amino acids long. The V and J ends lost 9 bases and 4 bases, in that order; junction bases with no gene match: 9. As DNA, the CDR3 is TGTGCCAGCCTTATACAGGGGGCGAGCACTGAAGCTTTCTTT. It is translated as CASLIQGASTEAFF.

V usage is TRBV3-1 (or the pseudogene TRBV3-2) and J usage is TRBJ1-1; 8 bases match TRBD1. From germline, CDR1 is LGHDT and CDR2 YNNKEL (reference sequence). The CDR3 covers 15 residues. J lost 11 bases, V lost 0 bases, and 11 bases had no gene match. The CDR3 here is CASSQDEPGGAEAFF. The DNA for the CDR3 is TGTGCCAGCAGCCAAGATGAGCCAGGGGGCGCGGAGGCTTTCTTT.

This clone was seen a handful of times. The chain combines TRBV10-3 with TRBJ2-3; TRBD2 matches 7 bases. This CDR3 has 15 residues. V was clipped by 7 bases and J by 3 bases; unmatched bases: 10. The germline CDR1 and CDR2 sequences are ENHRY and SYGVKD. CDR3 DNA sequence: TGTGCCATCACCGAGGGCGGGAGTGTAACAGATACGCAGTATTTT. Its translation: CAITEGGSVTDTQYF.

The rearrangement joins TRBV10-3 to TRBJ2-7; 7 bases map to TRBD2. With V trimmed by 3 bases and J by 5 bases, 19 bases remained unmatched. The CDR3 is made up of 18 amino acids. Germline V gives CDR1 ENHRY, CDR2 SYGVKD. In DNA, the CDR3 is TGTGCCATCAGTGATTCTTTCGGGGGGACGGCTAGGGTGCACGAGCAGTACTTC. Translating gives CAISDSFGGTARVHEQYF.

The chain uses TRBV2 and TRBJ1-1; D possibly corresponds to TRBD1 (5 bases). CDR1 is SNHLY, CDR2 FYNNEI, per germline. V was trimmed by 5 bases and J by 8 bases, leaving 9 bases between them. The CDR3 is made up of 11 amino acids. For the CDR3, the DNA is TGTGCCAGCAGTCCGTGGACAGAAGCTTTCTTT. Protein sequence: CASSPWTEAFF.

The chain uses TRBV4-1 and TRBJ2-1; D is undetermined. Trimming removed 1 base from V and 8 bases from J, with 9 bases in between. Germline V lookup: CDR1 MGHRA, CDR2 YSYEKL. The CDR3 sequence is 13 residues long. This chain's CDR3 is CASSQVGVDEQFF. The CDR3 DNA follows: TGCGCCAGCAGCCAAGTGGGCGTGGATGAGCAGTTCTTC.

The rearrangement uses TRBV5-4 and TRBJ2-1; 12 nucleotides agree with TRBD2. The CDR3 extends over 16 amino acids. Germline trimming cut 4 bases from V and 5 bases from J; bases unmatched to any gene: 7. CDR1 and CDR2 from the germline V gene are SGHNT and YYREEE (reference sequence). CDR3 residues: CASSTRLAGANNEQFF. The DNA of the CDR3 is TGTGCCAGCAGCACCCGACTAGCGGGAGCGAACAATGAGCAGTTCTTC.

The chain uses TRBV9 and TRBJ1-3; no clear D. The V end lost 0 bases, the J end lost 4 bases, and 17 bases lay between the germline ends. CDR1 is SGDLS, CDR2 YYNGEE, per germline. CDR3 length equals 17 residues. CDR3 in DNA: TGTGCCAGCAGCGTAGGGGTCGGTCGCGTACAGGGAAACACCATATATTTT. It translates to CASSVGVGRVQGNTIYF.

The gene calls are TRBV2 and TRBJ2-5; tentatively, D is TRBD2 (6 bases). Germline assignment: CDR1 SNHLY and CDR2 FYNNEI. This CDR3 region has 13 residues. V was clipped by 8 bases and J by 3 bases, with 13 bases between them. Here the CDR3 reads CASHRGDKETQYF. In DNA, the CDR3 is TGTGCCAGCCACCGCGGGGATAAAGAGACCCAGTACTTC.

This chain uses TRBV5-4 with TRBJ1-1, with 7 bases matching TRBD1. The length of the CDR3 is 17 residues. Germline V lookup: CDR1 SGHNT, CDR2 YYREEE (reference sequence). The V segment lost 0 bases and the J segment 4 bases; nucleotides outside the gene matches: 12. The CDR3 region is CASSLATDRMFRTEAFF. The CDR3 region has the DNA TGTGCCAGCAGCTTGGCCACGGACAGGATGTTCCGCACTGAAGCTTTCTTT. Using reference TRBV5-4 and TRBJ1-1 for the parts outside the CDR3, the full variable domain is ETGVTQSPTHLIKTRGQQVTLRCSSQSGHNTVSWYQQALGQGPQFIFQYYREEENGRGNFPPRFSGLQFPNYSSELNVNALELDDSALYLCASSLATDRMFRTEAFFGQGTRLTVV.

This clone was seen a handful of times. The V gene is TRBV5-1, the J gene TRBJ2-1, with D perhaps TRBD1 (6 bases). The CDR3 length is 17 residues. The V gene's germline CDR1 is SGHRS and CDR2 YFSETQ. The V end was cut by 1 base, the J end by 5 bases, with 19 bases between. The CDR3 spells CASSLSRLQGLDNEQFF. The CDR3 DNA sequence: TGCGCCAGCAGCTTGAGTAGGCTTCAGGGGCTGGACAATGAGCAGTTCTTC.